This T cell receptor beta chain was recovered during a study of blood T cell repertoires in COVID-19. Study in general: COVID-19 samples, acute and convalescent, were from the United States, Italy and Spain. Nucleic acid was either cDNA or gDNA, and it came from T cells, B-cell-depleted T cells, or PBMCs.

As originally analysed: Quantification of nucleated cells was approximated via reference gene primer amplification. Data came from immunoSEQ multiplex PCR; TCRdb stores just in-frame clones and leaves some out. V, J and clone size are those of that table, while D and trimming were read from the DNA. The sample includes 55,000 to 65,000 clones, about four fifths seen only once; the top ten take around 25%. Material for sequencing was peripheral blood. The TCR was taken from a human donor in a cohort sampled during active COVID-19.

In DNA form, the CDR3 reads TGTGCCTGGAGTGTGCGGGGGGCCTCCAATGAGCAGTTCTTC. It codes for CAWSVRGASNEQFF. This chain links TRBV30 with TRBJ2-1; the match to TRBD2 covers 8 bases. Germline CDR1 is GTSNPN and CDR2 is SVGIG (reference sequence). The CDR3 runs 14 residues. V shed 0 bases, J shed 6 bases, and the junction held 4 bases outside the gene matches.